These 11 T cell receptor beta chains came from one sample sequenced in a study of tumor-infiltrating lymphocytes in primary liver carcinoma. Reverse transcription of around 500 ng total RNA with a constant-region primer produced TCR beta cDNA. What produced the TCR beta libraries was three nested multiplex PCR rounds using slightly modified ARM-PCR. The first two PCR rounds, approximately 10 cycles each, used TRBV1-TRBV30 forward primers and a C-beta reverse primer. TCRdb reanalysed the multiplex PCR reads using MiXCR and keeps one entry per CDR3 protein. Of about 100,000 distinct CDR3 sequences listed, roughly 69% are singletons. RNA and DNA were co-extracted from approximately 20-30 mg of unsorted bulk tissue. The material sequenced was liver tumor tissue from sampling region 5. Subset indicated: tumor region T5, tumor centre. Receptors were obtained from a woman aged 60-75 years with primary liver carcinoma and hepatitis B virus infection.

This clonotype showed up many times. The chain uses TRBV5-6 and TRBJ1-2; TRBD1 is a possible D gene (5 bases). This CDR3 has 15 residues. The V and J ends lost 0 bases and 6 bases respectively, with 15 bases between them. Germline CDR1 reads SGHDT; CDR2 reads YYEEEE. Here the CDR3 DNA reads TGTGCCAGCAGCTTGGCCAAGGTGCGGGGCCATGGCTACACCTTC. Residues: CASSLAKVRGHGYTF.

The table lists this clonotype with many counts. V gene TRBV7-9 combines with J gene TRBJ2-3; weak D call: TRBD2 (5 bases). Looked up from germline, CDR1 is SEHNR and CDR2 is FQNEAQ (reference sequence). The CDR3 has 17 amino acids. V was pared by 2 bases and J by 2 bases, with 17 bases between. The CDR3 reads CASSLFFSVPPTDTQYF. The CDR3 DNA is TGTGCCAGCAGCTTATTCTTTAGCGTCCCCCCCACAGATACGCAGTATTTT.

The J gene is TRBJ2-1, the V gene TRBV7-2; 10 nucleotides agree with TRBD2. Germline V lookup: CDR1 SGHTA, CDR2 FQGNSA. After removal of 1 base from V and 6 bases from J, the junction contained 3 bases not matched to a gene. The CDR3 extends over 15 amino acids. CDR3 amino acids: CASSLGLAGVNEQFF. The CDR3 bases are TGTGCCAGCAGCTTAGGTCTAGCGGGAGTCAATGAGCAGTTCTTC.

As concerns this clonotype: At one end the junction does not follow the germline gene, possibly because of a read error. The rearrangement links TRBV11-2 to TRBJ2-3; 9 bases line up with TRBD2. Germline values: CDR1 SGHAT, CDR2 FQNNGV. This CDR3 is built from 20 residues. In DNA form, the CDR3 reads TGTGACAGCGACTTAGATCTAAGTGGGTTAGCGGGAGAAGGGATAGATACGCAGTATTTT. Translation: CDSDLDLSGLAGEGIDTQYF.

Concerning this clonotype: Possible read error: a much larger clone is one base away. J is TRBJ2-1 and V is TRBV5-1; D is perhaps TRBD2 (5 bases). CDR1 and CDR2 (germline): SGHRS, YFSETQ. The CDR3 has 13 residues. The CDR3 loop is CASRPGIYNEQSF. The CDR3 region has the DNA TGCGCCAGCAGACCCGGGATCTACAATGAGCAGTCCTTC.

The rearrangement uses TRBV14 and TRBJ1-1, with D perhaps matching TRBD1 (6 bases). The CDR3 is 17 residues long. From germline, CDR1 is SGHDN and CDR2 FVKESK. Trimming stripped 3 bases from V and 1 base from J, with 18 bases between. The chain's CDR3 is CASSQRQGRVGNTEAFF. For the CDR3, the DNA is TGTGCCAGCAGCCAGAGGCAGGGGAGAGTGGGGAACACTGAAGCTTTCTTT.

The V gene is TRBV11-2, the J gene TRBJ2-2, with a tentative D call TRBD2 (5 bases). Germline CDR1 reads SGHAT; CDR2 reads FQNNGV. The V end lost 0 bases, the J end lost 16 bases, and 15 bases lay between the germline ends. The CDR3 covers 13 residues. The CDR3: CASSLDRTEMQFF. The CDR3 bases are TGTGCCAGCAGCTTAGATAGGACTGAGATGCAGTTTTTT.

The chain couples TRBV5-1 to TRBJ2-7; 8 bases are a match to TRBD2. The CDR3 is 16 amino acids. After removal of 1 base from V and 3 bases from J, the junction contained 9 bases not matched to a gene. Germline CDR1 and CDR2: SGHRS and YFSETQ. The CDR3 DNA is TGCGCCAGCAGCTTGAACCTCGGGACTAGTTACTACGAGCAGTACTTC. This translates into CASSLNLGTSYYEQYF. Based on the CDR3 plus reference TRBV5-1 and TRBJ2-7, the full variable domain is KAGVTQTPRYLIKTRGQQVTLSCSPISGHRSVSWYQQTPGQGLQFLFEYFSETQRNKGNFPGRFSGRQFSNSRSEMNVSTLELGDSALYLCASSLNLGTSYYEQYFGPGTRLTVT.

In the case of this clonotype: Possible read error: a much larger clone is one base away. The chain couples TRBV5-1 to TRBJ2-2, with 7 positions matching TRBD2. Per the germline V gene, CDR1 is SGHRS and CDR2 is YFSETQ. There are 17 residues in the CDR3. The CDR3 sequence is CASNLLLAERDTGELFF. The CDR3 DNA reads TGCGCCAGCAACTTGCTTCTAGCGGAGAGGGACACCGGGGAGCTGTTTTTT.

Comments on this clonotype: Sequence at one end of the junction differs from germline and may be a read error. The chain employs TRBV11-2 and TRBJ2-2; possible D gene TRBD1, 6 bases. The CDR3 extends over 14 amino acids. CDR1 and CDR2 from the germline V gene are SGHAT and FQNNGV. This CDR3 is CASSLERGSGELLF. The CDR3 coding sequence is TGTGCCAGCAGCTTAGAAAGGGGGTCAGGGGAGCTGTTGTTT.

As to this clonotype: The junction departs from the called germline gene at one end, perhaps through a read error. The chain joins TRBV11-2 to TRBJ2-7; the D is unclear. The germline CDR1 and CDR2 sequences are SGHAT and FQNNGV. There are 14 residues in the CDR3. CDR3 coding DNA: TGTGCCAGTAGCTCCTCTCAGCTTTCCGCCGAGCAGTACTTC. It encodes CASSSSQLSAEQYF.